This entry lists 22 T cell receptor beta chains sequenced from one sample in a study of blood T cell repertoires in COVID-19. The repertoire was sequenced with immunoSEQ multiplex PCR; TCRdb's copy has only in-frame clones and lacks some. The sample yields 140,000 to 150,000 clones, 88% seen once. Sample: peripheral blood. The receptors here all came from a man aged 65-85 years with acute or convalescent COVID-19.

The CDR3 DNA reads as TGTGCCAGCAGTGAGGGATCTGGAAACACCATATATTTT. This encodes CASSEGSGNTIYF. V gene TRBV7-9 combines with J gene TRBJ1-3; D ambiguous. Germline assignment: CDR1 SEHNR and CDR2 FQNEAQ (reference sequence). Trimming took off 6 bases at V and 1 base at J, with 7 bases between the two ends. The CDR3 length is 13 residues.

The gene calls are TRBV5-4 and TRBJ1-2; 8 nucleotides agree with TRBD1. Germline values: CDR1 SGHNT, CDR2 YYREEE (reference sequence). J lost 7 bases, V lost 4 bases, and 12 bases had no gene match. The CDR3 length is 15 residues. The CDR3 loop reads CASSPKPPGGGGYTF. The CDR3 nucleotides are TGTGCCAGCAGCCCAAAACCCCCAGGGGGCGGTGGCTACACCTTC.

The chain recombines TRBV29-1 with TRBJ2-1; 9 nucleotides agree with TRBD2. The CDR3 has 13 amino acids. V trimming: 1 base; J trimming: 10 bases; junction bases outside the gene matches: 5. The germline V gene encodes CDR1 SQVTM and CDR2 ANQGSEA. CDR3 nucleotide sequence: TGCAGCGTTGAAGGGCTAGCGGGAAACGAGCAGTTCTTC. Its protein product is CSVEGLAGNEQFF.

The chain recombines TRBV11-2 with TRBJ1-4; 8 positions match TRBD1. The CDR3 totals 16 residues. V lost 3 bases to trimming and J lost 8 bases; unmatched junction nucleotides: 11. CDR1 and CDR2 from the germline V gene are SGHAT and FQNNGV. CDR3 loop: CASSLEPGGASEKLFF. The CDR3 DNA sequence: TGTGCCAGCAGCTTGGAACCAGGGGGCGCGAGCGAAAAACTGTTTTTT.

V gene TRBV4-1 combines with J gene TRBJ1-6; D unresolved. The CDR3 has 16 residues. The V gene's germline CDR1 is MGHRA and CDR2 YSYEKL. V was pared by 0 bases and J by 7 bases, with 13 bases between. The CDR3 DNA reads as TGCGCCAGCAGCCAAGAAGCGGCGGGAGGGAATTCACCCCTCCACTTT. Protein product: CASSQEAAGGNSPLHF.

The chain links TRBV5-1 to TRBJ1-2, with 12 bases lining up with TRBD1. CDR1 is SGHRS, CDR2 YFSETQ, per germline. The CDR3 covers 14 residues. Germline trimming cut 4 bases from V and 7 bases from J; bases unmatched to any gene: 5. In DNA, the CDR3 is TGCGCCAGCAGCACGGGACAGGGGGCGTCTGGCTACACCTTC. It specifies CASSTGQGASGYTF.

The rearrangement links TRBV2 to TRBJ1-1; D ambiguous. This CDR3 spans 13 amino acids. Germline CDR1 and CDR2: SNHLY and FYNNEI. Trimming removed 3 bases at V and 8 bases at J, with 13 bases between. The CDR3 DNA is TGTGCCAGCAGTGACAACAGACCCGTCGAAGCTTTCTTT. It codes for CASSDNRPVEAFF.

V is TRBV29-1 and J is TRBJ2-7; the D gene is possibly TRBD2 (6 bases). Looked up from germline, CDR1 is SQVTM and CDR2 is ANQGSEA. Trimming pared 6 bases from V and 2 bases from J, leaving 8 bases between. This CDR3 is built from 11 residues. CDR3 DNA sequence: TGCAGCGTGTGGGGGGCCTACGAGCAGTACTTC. Protein: CSVWGAYEQYF.

The V and J genes are TRBV24-1 and TRBJ2-1; 7 nucleotides line up with TRBD2. CDR1 and CDR2 (germline): KGHDR, SFDVKD. Losses at the gene ends were 4 bases for V and 4 bases for J; bases not matched to a gene: 9. CDR3 size: 16 residues. The DNA of the CDR3 is TGTGCCACCAGTGAGCGAACTAGCGACCGATACAATGAGCAGTTCTTC. It is translated as CATSERTSDRYNEQFF.

This chain uses TRBV5-1 with TRBJ2-2; tentatively, D is TRBD1 (7 bases). Trimming cost V 3 bases and J 7 bases, with 16 bases left between them. The CDR3 sequence is 15 residues long. CDR1 is SGHRS and CDR2 is YFSETQ in the germline V gene. The CDR3, as DNA: TGCGCCAGCAGCTCGACGACAGGGAGGAACGGGGAGCTGTTTTTT. Protein: CASSSTTGRNGELFF. Supplemented by reference TRBV5-1 and TRBJ2-2, the full variable domain reads KAGVTQTPRYLIKTRGQQVTLSCSPISGHRSVSWYQQTPGQGLQFLFEYFSETQRNKGNFPGRFSGRQFSNSRSEMNVSTLELGDSALYLCASSSTTGRNGELFFGEGSRLTVL.

V is TRBV2 and J is TRBJ2-7, with 11 bases aligning to TRBD2. Germline values: CDR1 SNHLY, CDR2 FYNNEI. This CDR3 comprises 16 residues. V shed 4 bases, J shed 2 bases, and the junction held 7 bases outside the gene matches. The CDR3 coding sequence is TGTGCCAGCAGTGTATCTAGCGGGAGGCCGGCCTACGAGCAGTACTTC. This codes for CASSVSSGRPAYEQYF.

The chain joins TRBV18 to TRBJ2-7; D is undetermined. The V and J ends lost 2 bases and 0 bases respectively, with 8 bases between them. CDR1 is KGHSH and CDR2 is LQKENI in the germline V gene. This CDR3 has 14 residues. CDR3 nucleotide sequence: TGTGCCAGCTCACCATCGGCTAGCTCCTACGAGCAGTACTTC. It codes for CASSPSASSYEQYF.

With regard to this clone: Other DNA variants within this sample encode the same CDR3. This chain connects TRBV5-1 to TRBJ1-5, with TRBD1 identical over 8 bases. Germline loops: CDR1 SGHRS, CDR2 YFSETQ. The CDR3 totals 15 residues. The junction had 11 bases not matched to a gene; V was cut back by 5 bases and J by 7 bases. DNA of the CDR3: TGCGCCAGCAGTCCCGGACAGGGTGAAAGCCAGCCCCAGCATTTT. Translation gives CASSPGQGESQPQHF.

J is TRBJ2-7 and V is TRBV24-1; 7 nucleotides match TRBD1. J was trimmed by 4 bases and V by 7 bases; bases with no gene match: 9. The CDR3 sequence is 14 residues long. CDR1 and CDR2 from the germline V gene are KGHDR and SFDVKD. CDR3 in amino acids: CATRAGDSKYEQYF. CDR3 bases: TGTGCCACCAGGGCCGGGGACAGCAAATACGAGCAGTACTTC.

The chain is built from TRBV19 and TRBJ2-3; D gene uncertain. Trimming took 4 bases from V and 1 from J, leaving 9 bases between them. This CDR3 comprises 14 residues. From germline, CDR1 is LNHDA and CDR2 SQIVND (reference sequence). The CDR3 loop is CASSRSGRTDTQYF. The CDR3 bases are TGTGCCAGTAGTAGATCGGGTCGCACAGATACGCAGTATTTT.

The J gene is TRBJ2-6, the V gene TRBV3-1 (or the pseudogene TRBV3-2); D ambiguous. Germline values: CDR1 LGHDT, CDR2 YNNKEL (reference sequence). Trimming shortened V by 0 bases and J by 1 base, and 4 bases separated the two germline ends. The CDR3 is 15 residues long. The DNA of the CDR3 is TGTGCCAGCAGCCAAGACTATTCTGGGGCCAACGTCCTGACTTTC. Translation: CASSQDYSGANVLTF.

CDR3 sequence reads: CATSARDRGSGELFF. Here the CDR3 DNA reads TGTGCCACCAGTGCTCGAGACAGGGGGTCCGGGGAGCTGTTTTTT. The genes are TRBV24-1 and TRBJ2-2, with TRBD1 matching over 9 bases. This CDR3 has 15 amino acids. V lost 5 bases and J lost 6; bases outside the gene matches: 6. Germline V lookup: CDR1 KGHDR, CDR2 SFDVKD.

This sequence joins TRBV5-1 and TRBJ1-6, with 9 bases that match TRBD1. This CDR3 has 16 residues. J gave up 4 bases and V 4 bases, and 6 bases lay outside the gene matches. Germline-derived CDR1 and CDR2 are SGHRS and YFSETQ. This chain's CDR3 is CASSPTGGSYNSPLHF. For the CDR3, the DNA is TGCGCCAGCAGCCCAACAGGGGGCTCGTATAATTCACCCCTCCACTTT.

This sequence joins TRBV3-1 (or the pseudogene TRBV3-2) and TRBJ2-1, with 11 bases aligning to TRBD2. J gave up 10 bases and V 5 bases, and 7 bases lay outside the gene matches. Per germline, CDR1 LGHDT and CDR2 YNNKEL (reference sequence). The CDR3 extends over 14 amino acids. In DNA form, the CDR3 reads TGTGCCAGCAGCTTAGCGGGGGGGCCGAGCGAGCAGTTCTTC. Its translation: CASSLAGGPSEQFF.

The V gene is TRBV29-1, the J gene TRBJ2-3; a possible D gene is TRBD2 (5 bases). Per germline, CDR1 SQVTM and CDR2 ANQGSEA. The CDR3 runs to 12 residues. The V gene lost 6 bases and the J gene lost 6 bases, with 13 bases spanning the gap. The CDR3 here is CSVTTNTDTQYF. For the CDR3, the DNA is TGCAGCGTCACGACTAACACGGATACGCAGTATTTT.

This chain links TRBV30 with TRBJ2-6; tentative D call: TRBD2 (7 bases). Trimming stripped 0 bases from V and 2 bases from J, with 17 bases between. CDR1 and CDR2 (germline): GTSNPN, SVGIG (reference sequence). The CDR3 sequence is 18 residues long. The CDR3 nucleotides are TGTGCCTGGAGTGTACATAGGGGGGGCTGGACTGGGGCCAACGTCCTGACTTTC. Amino acids: CAWSVHRGGWTGANVLTF.

This chain links TRBV6-5 with TRBJ1-2; D gene uncertain. The V gene's germline CDR1 is MNHEY and CDR2 SVGAGI. CDR3 size: 14 residues. V shed 6 bases and J shed 1 base, with 12 bases lying between them. The CDR3 DNA is TGTGCCAGCAGAGCAGGCCAAAATAACTATGGCTACACCTTC. This translates into CASRAGQNNYGYTF.